This TCR beta chain was recovered during a study of blood T cells in healthy people across ages (dated by TCRdb to about 2015). Concerning the study at large: Template switching captured roughly one uniquely barcoded TCR beta cDNA molecule per two T cells in model experiments. The study analyzed two additional independent replicas of 1 million unique cDNA reads from the same blood draw for two donors, one aged 18 to 30 and one aged 80 or older. Using deep sequencing normalized with unique cDNA molecular identifiers, the study measured how TCR beta repertoire diversity changes with age. The donors were divided into four age groups: young (average around 17 years), middle-aged (approximately 42), aged (about 62) and long-lived (around 80). To avoid experimental bias, donors of different ages were randomly spread across the sequencing lanes. Paper-wide results and their limitations: As age increased, observed TCR beta diversity per million T cells dropped in a roughly linear way, and a significant reduction was already evident by age 40. The long-lived group showed more naive CD4+ T cells, fewer expanded clones and increased TCR diversity than the aged group, suggesting age selection. A strong correlation was found between observed TCR beta diversity and the percentage of naive T cells measured by flow cytometry. Estimates of total diversity based on one million sequenced T cells were considered lower bounds and underestimates. Because donor CMV infection status was unknown, age-related changes in expanded clonotypes were potentially confounded. Since profiling was done on bulk unsorted PBMCs, naive and antigen-experienced compartments could not be conclusively compared.

This clonotype was counted many times. The target of this receptor is not known. Base qualities are not at hand, and no much larger clone is one base apart. The donors were some 36 Caucasian individuals from Russia, aged 6 to 90 years, who were systemically healthy. Each donor gave about 10 milliliters of peripheral blood, drawn into EDTA-treated Vacutainer tubes. Ficoll-Paque density-gradient centrifugation was used to isolate PBMCs, with at least 6 million per sample. Trizol reagent was used to extract total RNA from the PBMCs, yielding at least 5 micrograms per sample. The percentages of naive CD45RAhigh/CD27high T cells were determined by flow cytometry on a PBMC aliquot from every donor. Ends trimmed: V by 5 bases, J by 5 bases; bases unmatched to a gene: 10. The CDR3 sequence holds 16 residues, the cysteine and phenylalanine included. CDR3 DNA is the only sequence kept; it has 48 bases, read in frame from the first base. According to the germline V gene, CDR1 reads MNHEY and CDR2 reads SVGEGT.

Library preparation used 5' RACE. TCRdb shows the sequencer as Illumina HiSeq 2500. A second PCR of 7 to 11 cycles was performed with a sample-barcoded 5' primer and a J-beta primer mix. A unique molecular identifier was introduced onto each TCR beta cDNA molecule by a template-switch 5' adaptor carrying 12 random nucleotides. Each sample yielded at least 2.5 million CDR3-containing paired-end reads. First-strand cDNA synthesis was performed from all RNA using the Mint cDNA synthesis kit, with priming by a TRBC-specific oligonucleotide. Following uracil-DNA glycosylase treatment, a first 18-cycle PCR with universal primers M1SS and BC2_uni_R was performed on all cDNA. Concerning the study's data processing: For normalization, 1 million high-quality reads, each with a distinct molecular identifier, were randomly selected from each sample. Instead of being binned into consensus sequences, reads that shared molecular identifiers were thrown out. MiTCR, set to a Q25 quality threshold and the strictest error-elimination algorithm, was used for CDR3 identification, clonotype clustering and error correction. A nonparametric unseen species model using Euler transformation provided a lower-bound estimate of total TCR beta diversity. TCRdb handled the public reads itself, with Q25 trimming in fastp and clone calling in MiXCR, and kept productive beta chains. Each CDR3 protein appears once, grouped with its most common genes and DNA. V and J calls and clone size were set by TCRdb, not the authors. The sample table holds approximately 810,000 distinct CDR3 sequences, of which 29% were seen once. The top ten hold around 16% of the sample.

The TCR sequence derives from an elderly woman in good health. The chain links TRBV6-2 or TRBV6-3 with TRBJ2-3; TRBD1 aligns with 10 central bases. What was sequenced was blood. For the CDR3, the sequence is CASSQTGTGAGDTQYF. In nucleotides, the sequence is TGTGCCAGCAGTCAAACCGGGACAGGGGCGGGAGATACGCAGTATTTT.